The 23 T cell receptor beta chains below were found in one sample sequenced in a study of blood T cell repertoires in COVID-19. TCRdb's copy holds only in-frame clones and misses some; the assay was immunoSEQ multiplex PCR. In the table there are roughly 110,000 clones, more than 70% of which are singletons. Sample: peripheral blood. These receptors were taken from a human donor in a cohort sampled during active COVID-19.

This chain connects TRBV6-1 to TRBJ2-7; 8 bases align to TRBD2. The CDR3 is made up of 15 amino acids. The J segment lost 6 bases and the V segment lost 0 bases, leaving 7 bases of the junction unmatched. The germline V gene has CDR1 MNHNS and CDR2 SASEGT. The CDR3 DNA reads TGTGCCAGCAGTGAAGCGCTTGGCGGGAGGTCCGAGCAGTACTTC. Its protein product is CASSEALGGRSEQYF.

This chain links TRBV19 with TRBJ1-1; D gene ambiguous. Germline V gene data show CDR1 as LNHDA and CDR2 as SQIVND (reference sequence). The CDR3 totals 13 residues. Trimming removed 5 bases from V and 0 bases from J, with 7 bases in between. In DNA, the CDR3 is TGTGCCAGTAGTGGCAGGATGAACACTGAAGCTTTCTTT. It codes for CASSGRMNTEAFF.

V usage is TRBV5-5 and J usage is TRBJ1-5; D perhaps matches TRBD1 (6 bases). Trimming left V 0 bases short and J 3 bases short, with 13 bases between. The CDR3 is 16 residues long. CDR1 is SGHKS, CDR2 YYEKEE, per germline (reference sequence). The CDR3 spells CASSLVGRGYNQPQHF. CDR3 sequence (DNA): TGTGCCAGCAGCTTGGTTGGCAGGGGATACAATCAGCCCCAGCATTTT.

The CDR3 DNA reads TGTGCCAGCACCTTACCGGGGTTTGCAGATACGCAGTATTTT. As protein: CASTLPGFADTQYF. This chain joins TRBV2 and TRBJ2-3; D perhaps matches TRBD2 (5 bases). The CDR3 is made up of 14 amino acids. Trimming removed 7 bases at V and 4 bases at J, with 15 bases between. CDR1 is SNHLY and CDR2 is FYNNEI in the germline V gene.

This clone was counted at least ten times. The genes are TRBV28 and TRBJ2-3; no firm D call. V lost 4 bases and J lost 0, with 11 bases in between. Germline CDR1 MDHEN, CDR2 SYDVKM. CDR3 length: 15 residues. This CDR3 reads CASSSLWRSTDTQYF. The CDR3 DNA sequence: TGTGCCAGCAGTTCTTTATGGCGGAGCACAGATACGCAGTATTTT.

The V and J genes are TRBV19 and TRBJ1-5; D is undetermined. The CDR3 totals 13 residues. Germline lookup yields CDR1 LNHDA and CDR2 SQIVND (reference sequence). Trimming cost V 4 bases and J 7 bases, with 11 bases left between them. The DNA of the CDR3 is TGTGCCAGTAGTAGGTACGGCGGGCAGCCCCAGCATTTT. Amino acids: CASSRYGGQPQHF.

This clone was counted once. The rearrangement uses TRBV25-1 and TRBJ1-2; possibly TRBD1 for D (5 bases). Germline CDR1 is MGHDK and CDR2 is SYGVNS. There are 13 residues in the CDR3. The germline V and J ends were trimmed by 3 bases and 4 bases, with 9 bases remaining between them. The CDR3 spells CASSEGQRYGYTF. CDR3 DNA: TGTGCCAGCAGTGAGGGGCAGCGCTATGGCTACACCTTC.

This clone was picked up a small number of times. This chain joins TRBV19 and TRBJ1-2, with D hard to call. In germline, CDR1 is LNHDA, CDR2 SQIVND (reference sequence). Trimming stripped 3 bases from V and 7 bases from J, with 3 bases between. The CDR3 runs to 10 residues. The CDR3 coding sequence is TGTGCCAGTAGTATGCGTGGCTACACCTTC. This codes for CASSMRGYTF.

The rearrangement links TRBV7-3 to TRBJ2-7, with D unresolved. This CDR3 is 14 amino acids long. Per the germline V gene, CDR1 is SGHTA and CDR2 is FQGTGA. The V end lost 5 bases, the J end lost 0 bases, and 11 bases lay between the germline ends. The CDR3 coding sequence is TGTGCCAGCAGCCCATCGGTTAGCTCCTACGAGCAGTACTTC. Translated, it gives CASSPSVSSYEQYF. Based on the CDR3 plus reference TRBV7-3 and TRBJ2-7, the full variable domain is GAGVSQTPSNKVTEKGKYVELRCDPISGHTALYWYRQSLGQGPEFLIYFQGTGAADDSGLPNDRFFAVRPEGSVSTLKIQRTERGDSAVYLCASSPSVSSYEQYFGPGTRLTVT.

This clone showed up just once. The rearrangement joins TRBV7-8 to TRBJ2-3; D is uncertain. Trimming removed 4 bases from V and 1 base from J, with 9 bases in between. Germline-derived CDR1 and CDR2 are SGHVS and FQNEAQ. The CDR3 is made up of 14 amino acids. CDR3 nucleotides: TGTGCCAGCAGCTCCCGTCAGGGCACAGATACGCAGTATTTT. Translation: CASSSRQGTDTQYF.

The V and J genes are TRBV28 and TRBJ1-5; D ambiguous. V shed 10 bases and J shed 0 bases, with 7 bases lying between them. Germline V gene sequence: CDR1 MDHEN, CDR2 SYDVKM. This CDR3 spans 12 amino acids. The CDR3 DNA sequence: TGTGCCACCGAGGGTAGCAATCAGCCCCAGCATTTT. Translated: CATEGSNQPQHF.

The CDR3 region has the DNA TGTGCCAGTACCTCGGGACAGGCTGACCTTCTTTTCTATGGCTACACCTTC. Its protein product is CASTSGQADLLFYGYTF. This chain connects TRBV19 to TRBJ1-2, with 8 bases matching TRBD1. This CDR3 contains 17 residues. CDR1 and CDR2 from the germline V gene are LNHDA and SQIVND (reference sequence). Trimming at V came to 7 bases and at J to 4 bases, leaving 17 bases not matched to a gene. Using reference TRBV19 and TRBJ1-2 for the parts outside the CDR3, the full variable domain is DGGITQSPKYLFRKEGQNVTLSCEQNLNHDAMYWYRQDPGQGLRLIYYSQIVNDFQKGDIAEGYSVSREKKESFPLTVTSAQKNPTAFYLCASTSGQADLLFYGYTFGSGTRLTVV.

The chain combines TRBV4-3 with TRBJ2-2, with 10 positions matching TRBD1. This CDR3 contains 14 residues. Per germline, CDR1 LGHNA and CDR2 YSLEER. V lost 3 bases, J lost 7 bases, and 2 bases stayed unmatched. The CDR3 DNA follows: TGCGCCAGCAGCCACGGGACAGGGGTCGGGGAGCTGTTTTTT. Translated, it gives CASSHGTGVGELFF.

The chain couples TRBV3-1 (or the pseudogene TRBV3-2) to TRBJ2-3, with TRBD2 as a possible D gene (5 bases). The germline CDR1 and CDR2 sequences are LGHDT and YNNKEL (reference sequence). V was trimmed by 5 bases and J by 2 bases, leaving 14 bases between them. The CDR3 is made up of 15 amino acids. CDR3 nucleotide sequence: TGTGCCAGCAGCGAGCAGCGGAAAGCCACAGATACGCAGTATTTT. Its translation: CASSEQRKATDTQYF.

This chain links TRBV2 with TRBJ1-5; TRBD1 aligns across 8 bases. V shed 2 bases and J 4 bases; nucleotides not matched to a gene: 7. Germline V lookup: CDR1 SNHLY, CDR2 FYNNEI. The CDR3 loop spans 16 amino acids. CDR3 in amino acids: CASSEFQGAGNQPQHF. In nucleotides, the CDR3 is TGTGCCAGCAGTGAATTCCAGGGGGCAGGTAATCAGCCCCAGCATTTT.

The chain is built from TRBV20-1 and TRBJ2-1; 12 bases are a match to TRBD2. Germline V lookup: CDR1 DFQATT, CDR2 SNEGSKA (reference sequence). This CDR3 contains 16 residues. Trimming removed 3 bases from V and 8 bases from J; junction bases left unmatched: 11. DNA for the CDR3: TGCAGTGCTAGTCGGACTAGCGGGAATTCTGGCGATGAGCAGTTCTTC. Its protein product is CSASRTSGNSGDEQFF.

The CDR3 DNA sequence: TGTGCCAGCAGCAACAGGGATAGCGTTAAGCAGTACGTC. Translating it yields CASSNRDSVKQYV. The chain combines TRBV5-6 with TRBJ2-7, with D perhaps matching TRBD1 (6 bases). This CDR3 is built from 13 residues. The V end lost 4 bases, the J end lost 8 bases, and 16 bases lay between the germline ends. Germline V CDR1 and CDR2: SGHDT, YYEEEE.

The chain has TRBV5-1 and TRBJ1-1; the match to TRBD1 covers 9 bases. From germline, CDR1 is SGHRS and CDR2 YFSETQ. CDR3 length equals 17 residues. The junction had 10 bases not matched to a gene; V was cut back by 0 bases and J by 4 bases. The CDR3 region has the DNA TGCGCCAGCAGCTTGGGGGCGGGGACAGGGATCCTCACTGAAGCTTTCTTT. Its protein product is CASSLGAGTGILTEAFF.

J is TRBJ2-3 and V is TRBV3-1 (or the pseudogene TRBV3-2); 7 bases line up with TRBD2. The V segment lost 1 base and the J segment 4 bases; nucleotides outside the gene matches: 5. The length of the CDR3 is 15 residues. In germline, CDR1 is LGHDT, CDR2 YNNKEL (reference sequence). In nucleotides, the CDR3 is TGTGCCAGCAGCCAAGCCAGCGGGAAGTCAGATACGCAGTATTTT. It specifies CASSQASGKSDTQYF.

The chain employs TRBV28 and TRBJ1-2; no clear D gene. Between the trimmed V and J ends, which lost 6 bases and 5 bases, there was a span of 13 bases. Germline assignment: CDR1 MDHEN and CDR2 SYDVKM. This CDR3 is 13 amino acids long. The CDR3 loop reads CASSRHADYGYTF. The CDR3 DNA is TGTGCCAGCAGCCGTCACGCGGATTATGGCTACACCTTC.

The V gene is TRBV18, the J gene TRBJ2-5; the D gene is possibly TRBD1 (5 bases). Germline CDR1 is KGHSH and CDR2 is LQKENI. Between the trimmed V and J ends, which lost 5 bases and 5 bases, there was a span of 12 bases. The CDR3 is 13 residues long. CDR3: CASSSRVGETQYF. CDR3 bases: TGTGCCAGCTCATCCAGGGTCGGGGAGACCCAGTACTTC.

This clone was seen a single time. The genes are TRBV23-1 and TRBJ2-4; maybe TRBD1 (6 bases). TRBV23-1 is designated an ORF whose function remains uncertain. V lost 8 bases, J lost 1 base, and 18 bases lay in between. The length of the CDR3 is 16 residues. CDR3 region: CASSPGQQGAKNIQYF. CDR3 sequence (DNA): TGCGCCAGCTCTCCGGGACAACAAGGGGCCAAAAACATTCAGTACTTC.

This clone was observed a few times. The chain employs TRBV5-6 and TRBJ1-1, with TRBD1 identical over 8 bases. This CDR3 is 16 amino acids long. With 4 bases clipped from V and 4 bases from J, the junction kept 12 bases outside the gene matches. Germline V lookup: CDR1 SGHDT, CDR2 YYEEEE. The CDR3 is CASSRRTGTAGTEAFF. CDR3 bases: TGTGCCAGCAGCAGAAGGACAGGGACGGCCGGCACTGAAGCTTTCTTT.